This T cell receptor beta chain was sequenced during a study of monozygotic twins with inflammatory bowel disease. Germline V gene lookup returns CDR1 DFQATT and CDR2 SNEGSKA (reference sequence). The CDR3 runs 16 residues. One entry per CDR3 protein, without DNA, is what TCRdb gives after re-calling the 5' RACE reads. This table lists around 150,000 distinct CDR3 sequences. The chain combines TRBV20-1 with TRBJ2-3; TCRdb's D gene call, TRBD1, goes unchecked for lack of DNA. The sample taken for sequencing was blood. The source is a human donor with ulcerative colitis or Crohn's disease, or a healthy co-twin of an affected twin (not recorded which). The CDR3 here is CSASDAGTGESDTQYF.